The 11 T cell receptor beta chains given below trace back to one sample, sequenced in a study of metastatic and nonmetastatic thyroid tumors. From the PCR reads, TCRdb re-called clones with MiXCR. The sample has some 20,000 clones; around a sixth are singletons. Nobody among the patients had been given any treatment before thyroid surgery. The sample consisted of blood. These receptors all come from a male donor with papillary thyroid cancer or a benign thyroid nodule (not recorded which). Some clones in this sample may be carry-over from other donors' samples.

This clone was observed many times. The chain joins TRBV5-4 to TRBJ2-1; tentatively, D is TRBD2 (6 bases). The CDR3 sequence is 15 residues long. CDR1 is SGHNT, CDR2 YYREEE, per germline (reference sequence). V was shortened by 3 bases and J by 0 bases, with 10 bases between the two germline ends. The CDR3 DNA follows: TGTGCCAGCAGCTCGAAACTAGCCTCCTACAATGAGCAGTTCTTC. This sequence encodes CASSSKLASYNEQFF.

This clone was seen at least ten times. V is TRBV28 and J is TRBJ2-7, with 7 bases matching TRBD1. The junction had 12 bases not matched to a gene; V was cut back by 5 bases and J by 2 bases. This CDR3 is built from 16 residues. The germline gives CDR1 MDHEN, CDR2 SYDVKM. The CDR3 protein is CASSPRQGYSPYEQYF. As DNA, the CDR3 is TGTGCCAGCAGTCCTAGACAGGGTTATTCCCCCTACGAGCAGTACTTC.

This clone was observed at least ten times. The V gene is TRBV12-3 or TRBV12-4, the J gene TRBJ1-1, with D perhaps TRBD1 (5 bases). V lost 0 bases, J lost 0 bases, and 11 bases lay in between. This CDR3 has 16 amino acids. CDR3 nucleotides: TGTGCCAGCAGTTTAGCGGCAGGGTCCATGAACACTGAAGCTTTCTTT. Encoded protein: CASSLAAGSMNTEAFF.

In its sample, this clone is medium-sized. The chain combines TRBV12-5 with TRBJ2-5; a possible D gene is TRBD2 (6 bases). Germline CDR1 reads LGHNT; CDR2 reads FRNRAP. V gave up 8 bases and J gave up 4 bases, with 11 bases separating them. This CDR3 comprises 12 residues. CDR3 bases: TGTGCTAGTACCCCGGGAGTAGAGACCCAGTACTTC. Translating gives CASTPGVETQYF.

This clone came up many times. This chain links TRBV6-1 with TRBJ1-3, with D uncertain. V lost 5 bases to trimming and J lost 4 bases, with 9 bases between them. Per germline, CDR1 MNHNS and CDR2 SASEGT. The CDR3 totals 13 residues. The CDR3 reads CASSLGIGNTIYF. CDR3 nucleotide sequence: TGTGCCAGCAGTTTGGGGATAGGAAACACCATATATTTT.

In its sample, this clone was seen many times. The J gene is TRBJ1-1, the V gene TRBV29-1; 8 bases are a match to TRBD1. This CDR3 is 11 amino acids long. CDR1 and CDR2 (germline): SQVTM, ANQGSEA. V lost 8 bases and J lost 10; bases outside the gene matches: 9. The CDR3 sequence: CSTLDRAIAFF. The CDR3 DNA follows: TGCAGCACTCTGGACAGGGCTATAGCTTTCTTT. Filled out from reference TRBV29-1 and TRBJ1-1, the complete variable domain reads SAVISQKPSRDICQRGTSLTIQCQVDSQVTMMFWYRQQPGQSLTLIATANQGSEATYESGFVIDKFPISRPNLTFSTLTVSNMSPEDSSIYLCSTLDRAIAFFGQGTRLTVV.

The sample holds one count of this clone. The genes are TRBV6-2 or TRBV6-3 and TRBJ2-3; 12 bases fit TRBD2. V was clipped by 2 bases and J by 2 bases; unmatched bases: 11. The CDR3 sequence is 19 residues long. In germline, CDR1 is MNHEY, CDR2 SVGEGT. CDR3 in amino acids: CASSYGTSGYNTDTDTQYF. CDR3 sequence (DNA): TGTGCCAGCAGTTACGGGACTAGCGGGTACAATACTGACACAGATACGCAGTATTTT.

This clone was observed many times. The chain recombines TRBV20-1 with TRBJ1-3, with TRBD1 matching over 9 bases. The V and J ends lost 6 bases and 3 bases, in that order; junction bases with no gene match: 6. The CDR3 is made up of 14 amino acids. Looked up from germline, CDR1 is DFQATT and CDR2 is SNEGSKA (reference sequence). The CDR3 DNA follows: TGCAGTGCCACCGGGACAGGGAATGGAAACACCATATATTTT. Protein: CSATGTGNGNTIYF.

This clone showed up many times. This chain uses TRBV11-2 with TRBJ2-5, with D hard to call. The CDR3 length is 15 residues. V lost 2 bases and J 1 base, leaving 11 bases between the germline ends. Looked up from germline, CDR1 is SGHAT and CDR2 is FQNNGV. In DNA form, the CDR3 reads TGTGCCAGCAGCTTATACGCAGCCACCCAAGAGACCCAGTACTTC. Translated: CASSLYAATQETQYF.

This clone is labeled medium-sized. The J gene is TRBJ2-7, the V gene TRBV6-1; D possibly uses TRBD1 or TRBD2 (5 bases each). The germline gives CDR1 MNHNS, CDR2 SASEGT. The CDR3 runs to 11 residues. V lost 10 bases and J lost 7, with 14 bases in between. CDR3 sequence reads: CATNLGGEQYF. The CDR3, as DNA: TGTGCCACTAACCTTGGGGGTGAGCAGTACTTC.

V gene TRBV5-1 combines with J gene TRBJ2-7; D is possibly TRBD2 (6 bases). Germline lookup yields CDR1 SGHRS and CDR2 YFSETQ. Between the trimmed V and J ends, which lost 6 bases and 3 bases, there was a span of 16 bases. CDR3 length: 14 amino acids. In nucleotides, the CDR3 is TGCGCCAGCACACCGGGGGTAGGTTTCTACGAGCAGTACTTC. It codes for CASTPGVGFYEQYF.